The 19 T cell receptor beta chains presented below share a single source sample, sequenced in a study of blood T cell repertoires in COVID-19. This table comes from immunoSEQ multiplex PCR, and its TCRdb copy is limited to in-frame clones, with some not included. The sample has nearly 35,000 clones; more than 70% are singletons. Material: peripheral blood. The receptors here all came from a human donor in a cohort sampled during active COVID-19.

This chain joins TRBV24-1 and TRBJ2-3, with 7 bases aligning to TRBD1. The length of the CDR3 is 17 residues. The V segment lost 1 base and the J segment 1 base; nucleotides outside the gene matches: 7. Germline V CDR1 and CDR2: KGHDR, SFDVKD. The CDR3 region has the DNA TGTGCCACCAGTGATTTCGGAAGGGGGCCGGGCACAGATACGCAGTATTTT. It is translated as CATSDFGRGPGTDTQYF.

The rearrangement links TRBV9 to TRBJ1-2; perhaps TRBD1 as D (5 bases). From germline, CDR1 is SGDLS and CDR2 YYNGEE. CDR3 length: 15 amino acids. Trimming cost V 4 bases and J 6 bases, with 19 bases left between them. CDR3 amino acids: CASSPGGQGRHGYTF. Here the CDR3 DNA reads TGTGCCAGCAGCCCGGGAGGCCAGGGCCGTCATGGCTACACCTTC.

This clone is a singleton in its sample. This chain joins TRBV5-1 and TRBJ1-1; D ambiguous. Germline V gives CDR1 SGHRS, CDR2 YFSETQ. The CDR3 has 14 amino acids. Trimming removed 3 bases at V and 0 bases at J, with 9 bases between. The CDR3 sequence is CASSSQNMNTEAFF. The CDR3 DNA is TGCGCCAGCAGCTCACAAAACATGAACACTGAAGCTTTCTTT.

V gene TRBV3-1 (or the pseudogene TRBV3-2) combines with J gene TRBJ2-1; 14 nucleotides match TRBD2. CDR1 and CDR2 from the germline V gene are LGHDT and YNNKEL (reference sequence). This CDR3 spans 17 amino acids. V lost 3 bases and J lost 5; bases outside the gene matches: 6. The CDR3 nucleotides are TGTGCCAGCAGCCAGAATCGACTAGCGGGGGGGCACAATGAGCAGTTCTTC. It specifies CASSQNRLAGGHNEQFF.

V usage is TRBV2 and J usage is TRBJ1-2, with D perhaps matching TRBD1 (6 bases). The germline V and J ends were trimmed by 8 bases and 7 bases, with 17 bases remaining between them. CDR1 is SNHLY, CDR2 FYNNEI, per germline. This CDR3 has 13 amino acids. The CDR3, as DNA: TGTGCCAGCTCACAGGGAACTATGATTGGCTACACCTTC. This sequence encodes CASSQGTMIGYTF.

The rearrangement uses TRBV10-1 and TRBJ1-2; D call uncertain. The CDR3 spans 13 residues. CDR1 and CDR2 from the germline V gene are WNHNN and SYGVQD (reference sequence). V was shortened by 5 bases and J by 2 bases, with 9 bases between the two germline ends. CDR3 coding DNA: TGCGCCAGCAGTCCCTCGGGGAACTATGGCTACACCTTC. It is translated as CASSPSGNYGYTF.

In nucleotides, the CDR3 is TGTGCCAGCAGTCCGTTCAATGAGCAGTTCTTC. It codes for CASSPFNEQFF. The rearrangement joins TRBV6-2 or TRBV6-3 to TRBJ2-1; no reliable D call. Trimming pared 5 bases from V and 6 bases from J, leaving 5 bases between. Germline V gene lookup returns CDR1 MNHEY and CDR2 SVGEGT. The CDR3 loop spans 11 amino acids.

CDR3 sequence (DNA): TGTGCCAGCTCACGAGACAGCTACAATGAGCAGTTCTTC. Protein sequence: CASSRDSYNEQFF. The chain carries TRBV18 and TRBJ2-1, with a weak D call TRBD1 (5 bases). The CDR3 spans 13 residues. From germline, CDR1 is KGHSH and CDR2 LQKENI. Between the trimmed V and J ends, which lost 4 bases and 3 bases, there was a span of 7 bases.

The CDR3 DNA follows: TGCGCCAGCAGCCCGGGACTGATCTCCTACAATGAGCAGTTCTTC. Residues: CASSPGLISYNEQFF. The gene calls are TRBV5-1 and TRBJ2-1; possible D gene TRBD2, 6 bases. This CDR3 is 15 amino acids long. Germline V lookup: CDR1 SGHRS, CDR2 YFSETQ. Trimming left V 4 bases short and J 0 bases short, with 11 bases between.

The rearrangement links TRBV9 to TRBJ1-1; D unclear. The CDR3 is made up of 13 amino acids. Per the germline V gene, CDR1 is SGDLS and CDR2 is YYNGEE. Trimming cost V 4 bases and J 0 bases, with 7 bases left between them. The CDR3 DNA is TGTGCCAGCAGCCCCAGGATGAACACTGAAGCTTTCTTT. It translates to CASSPRMNTEAFF. The variable domain in full, completed from reference TRBV9 and TRBJ1-1, reads DSGVTQTPKHLITATGQRVTLRCSPRSGDLSVYWYQQSLDQGLQFLIQYYNGEERAKGNILERFSAQQFPDLHSELNLSSLELGDSALYFCASSPRMNTEAFFGQGTRLTVV.

This chain uses TRBV3-1 (or the pseudogene TRBV3-2) with TRBJ2-7; 12 bases align to TRBD2. The ends lost 2 bases at V and 7 bases at J; junction bases unmatched: 6. CDR3 size: 15 residues. Germline-derived CDR1 and CDR2 are LGHDT and YNNKEL (reference sequence). In nucleotides, the CDR3 is TGTGCCAGCAGCCAACTTGGACTAGCGGGGAGAGAGCAGTACTTC. This gives the protein CASSQLGLAGREQYF.

This chain uses TRBV5-1 with TRBJ1-4, with D possibly matching TRBD1 (6 bases). V was shortened by 3 bases and J by 0 bases, with 9 bases between the two germline ends. Germline values: CDR1 SGHRS, CDR2 YFSETQ. The length of the CDR3 is 15 residues. The CDR3 here is CASSSGTTTNEKLFF. DNA of the CDR3: TGCGCCAGCAGCTCGGGGACAACAACTAATGAAAAACTGTTTTTT.

This chain connects TRBV2 to TRBJ1-1; the D gene is possibly TRBD1 (6 bases). Germline lookup yields CDR1 SNHLY and CDR2 FYNNEI. The V end lost 7 bases, the J end lost 8 bases, and 14 bases lay between the germline ends. The CDR3 has 12 amino acids. This CDR3 is CASTQDRGEAFF. The CDR3 DNA sequence: TGTGCCAGCACTCAGGACAGAGGAGAAGCTTTCTTT.

V and J are TRBV27 and TRBJ2-7; the D is unclear. Germline V CDR1 and CDR2: MNHEY, SMNVEV (reference sequence). CDR3 length equals 15 residues. V dropped 2 bases and J dropped 6 bases, with 17 bases sitting between them. CDR3 DNA: TGTGCCAGCAGTTTAAGGTGGGCGCCGTTGAGCGAGCAGTACTTC. Its protein is CASSLRWAPLSEQYF.

This chain joins TRBV10-1 and TRBJ2-7, with 11 bases lining up with TRBD1. The CDR3 has 13 amino acids. CDR1 and CDR2 (germline): WNHNN, SYGVQD (reference sequence). V shed 5 bases, J shed 5 bases, and the junction held 2 bases outside the gene matches. The CDR3 loop reads CASSKDRGHEQYF. CDR3 bases: TGCGCCAGCAGTAAGGACAGGGGGCACGAGCAGTACTTC.

In its sample, this clone was seen a few times. The chain is built from TRBV28 and TRBJ2-2; D might be TRBD1 (6 bases). The V and J ends lost 7 bases and 1 base respectively, with 10 bases between them. CDR1 and CDR2 from the germline V gene are MDHEN and SYDVKM. The CDR3 loop spans 14 amino acids. The DNA for the CDR3 is TGTGCCAGCAAGGGACACCTGAACACCGGGGAGCTGTTTTTT. Protein: CASKGHLNTGELFF.

The J gene is TRBJ1-1, the V gene TRBV7-9; no reliable D call. Germline CDR1 SEHNR, CDR2 FQNEAQ (reference sequence). The CDR3 length is 15 residues. V lost 2 bases to trimming and J lost 4 bases, with 14 bases between them. This chain's CDR3 is CASSLLGGGATEAFF. The CDR3 nucleotides read TGTGCCAGCAGCTTACTGGGAGGTGGAGCCACTGAAGCTTTCTTT. Combining the CDR3 with reference TRBV7-9 and TRBJ1-1 gives the whole variable domain DTGVSQNPRHKITKRGQNVTFRCDPISEHNRLYWYRQTLGQGPEFLTYFQNEAQLEKSRLLSDRFSAERPKGSFSTLEIQRTEQGDSAMYLCASSLLGGGATEAFFGQGTRLTVV.

This chain connects TRBV4-3 to TRBJ2-3, with TRBD2 matching over 10 bases. Germline V gene data show CDR1 as LGHNA and CDR2 as YSLEER. J gave up 4 bases and V 4 bases, and 11 bases lay outside the gene matches. This CDR3 contains 17 residues. CDR3 DNA sequence: TGCGCCAGCAGCCTAAGTCAAGCGGGGGGGCCGTCAGATACGCAGTATTTT. It yields the protein CASSLSQAGGPSDTQYF.

The V gene is TRBV3-1 (or the pseudogene TRBV3-2), the J gene TRBJ2-2; 10 positions match TRBD1. Trimming at V came to 1 base and at J to 5 bases, leaving 7 bases not matched to a gene. Per germline, CDR1 LGHDT and CDR2 YNNKEL (reference sequence). This CDR3 contains 17 residues. CDR3 in amino acids: CASSQVARTGGTGELFF. CDR3 DNA: TGTGCCAGCAGCCAAGTCGCGAGGACAGGGGGGACCGGGGAGCTGTTTTTT.